A selection of T cell receptor beta chains follows, all from one sample in a study of CD8 T cells in ankylosing spondylitis. MiXCR, run by TCRdb on the 5' RACE reads, gives a single entry per CDR3 protein. The repertoire holds some 87,000 distinct CDR3 sequences, around 25% seen once, with about 60% in the top ten. Sequencing was carried out using blood, either unsorted or a sorted T cell fraction (not recorded which). These receptors came from a male donor with ankylosing spondylitis or in good health (not recorded which). CDR3s include the opening cysteine and the closing phenylalanine or tryptophan. Fields, in order: J gene, clone size, V gene, D gene, CDR3 length, CDR3 DNA, CDR3 protein. The D gene is left open where the match is weak. Clone size is shown for a subset of rows, as once, few, many or a class of expanded clone.

J: TRBJ1-1
size: -
V: TRBV15
D: -
length: 13
DNA: TGTGCCACCAGCAGAGCTCGGTATACTGAAGCCTTCTTT
CDR3: CATSRARYTEAFF

J: TRBJ2-3
size: -
V: TRBV20-1
D: TRBD2
length: 14
DNA: TGCAGTACCCCCCTAGCGGGAGGTGCGGATACGCAGTATTTT
CDR3: CSTPLAGGADTQYF

J: TRBJ2-2
size: -
V: TRBV5-1
D: -
length: 15
DNA: TGCGCCAGCAGCTTGGAGGGGTTTTACACCGGGGAGCTGTTTTTT
CDR3: CASSLEGFYTGELFF

J: TRBJ2-2
size: few
V: TRBV5-1
D: -
length: 14
DNA: TGCGCCAGCAGCCCTCAGGGAAACACCGGGGAGCTGTTTTTT
CDR3: CASSPQGNTGELFF

J: TRBJ2-5
size: -
V: TRBV2
D: -
length: 14
DNA: TGTGCCAGCAGTCGGGGGCAGCAAAAAGAGACCCAGTACTTC
CDR3: CASSRGQQKETQYF

J: TRBJ1-4
size: -
V: TRBV20-1
D: TRBD1
length: 15
DNA: TGCAGTGCTAGAAACCGGGACAGGGTGAATGAAAAACTGTTTTTT
CDR3: CSARNRDRVNEKLFF

J: TRBJ1-1
size: -
V: TRBV27
D: -
length: 12
DNA: TGTGCCAGCAGGACAGAGAACACTGAAGCTTTCTTT
CDR3: CASRTENTEAFF

J: TRBJ2-5
size: -
V: TRBV10-3
D: TRBD1
length: 13
DNA: TGTGCCATCAGTGACCAGGGGGCGAAGACCCAGTACTTC
CDR3: CAISDQGAKTQYF

J: TRBJ1-1
size: many
V: TRBV5-5
D: -
length: 14
DNA: TGTGCCAGCAGCTTCCTAAGCATGAACACTGAAGCTTTCTTT
CDR3: CASSFLSMNTEAFF

J: TRBJ2-2
size: many
V: TRBV7-9
D: TRBD2
length: 14
DNA: TGTGCCAGCAGCTTAGGGGGACTAGCCGGGGAGCTGTTTTTT
CDR3: CASSLGGLAGELFF

J: TRBJ1-1
size: few
V: TRBV5-1
D: -
length: 14
DNA: TGCGCCAGCAGCTTAGACAGGTTAAGGACTGAAGCTTTCTTT
CDR3: CASSLDRLRTEAFF

J: TRBJ1-5
size: few
V: TRBV5-1
D: -
length: 14
DNA: TGCGCCAGCAGCTTGGGGGGGGTTGATCAGCCCCAGCATTTT
CDR3: CASSLGGVDQPQHF

J: TRBJ1-1
size: few
V: TRBV5-1
D: -
length: 12
DNA: TGCGCCAGCAGCACGGACAGACGTGAAGCTTTCTTT
CDR3: CASSTDRREAFF

J: TRBJ2-2
size: -
V: TRBV7-3
D: -
length: 15
DNA: TGTGCCAGCAGCCCGACAGCTACGAACACCGGGGAGCTGTTTTTT
CDR3: CASSPTATNTGELFF

J: TRBJ2-3
size: -
V: TRBV12-3/TRBV12-4
D: TRBD2
length: 15
DNA: TGTGCCAGCAGTAGCGGGGGGGGGACCACAGATACGCAGTATTTT
CDR3: CASSSGGGTTDTQYF

J: TRBJ1-2
size: many
V: TRBV7-2
D: -
length: 17
DNA: TGTGCCAGCAGCTTAGTTAGTGGCAGACAAGCTAACTATGGCTACACCTTC
CDR3: CASSLVSGRQANYGYTF

J: TRBJ2-6
size: few
V: TRBV20-1
D: -
length: 17
DNA: TGCAGTGCTAGAGACGGGGGGGACAGCACTGGGGCCAACGTCCTGACTTTC
CDR3: CSARDGGDSTGANVLTF

J: TRBJ1-6
size: -
V: TRBV11-1
D: TRBD1
length: 18
DNA: TGTGCCAGCAGCTTAGCGGGGAGGGGACAGGGACTTAATTCACCCCTCCACTTT
CDR3: CASSLAGRGQGLNSPLHF

J: TRBJ2-3
size: few
V: TRBV9
D: TRBD2
length: 18
DNA: TGTGCCAGCAGCGCCACCGGGACTAGCGGGGCCGAACCCATTACGCAGTATTTT
CDR3: CASSATGTSGAEPITQYF

J: TRBJ2-5
size: -
V: TRBV7-9
D: -
length: 12
DNA: TGTGCCAGCAGCTTAAACCCGGAGACCCAGTACTTC
CDR3: CASSLNPETQYF

J: TRBJ2-3
size: few
V: TRBV28
D: TRBD2
length: 15
DNA: TGTGCCAGCACCTTCGGGGGGGCTAGCACAGATACGCAGTATTTT
CDR3: CASTFGGASTDTQYF

J: TRBJ2-3
size: -
V: TRBV18
D: -
length: 15
DNA: TGTGCCAGCTCACCGTTCCGGGAAGGCCAAGATACGCAGTATTTT
CDR3: CASSPFREGQDTQYF

J: TRBJ2-3
size: few
V: TRBV7-2
D: TRBD1
length: 16
DNA: TGTGCCAGCAGCCCGCACGGACAGGCGAGCACAGATACGCAGTATTTT
CDR3: CASSPHGQASTDTQYF

J: TRBJ1-3
size: -
V: TRBV18
D: -
length: 14
DNA: TGTGCCAGCTCACCGCCAGACTCTGGAAACACCATATATTTT
CDR3: CASSPPDSGNTIYF

J: TRBJ2-2
size: few
V: TRBV5-1
D: -
length: 14
DNA: TGCGCCAGCAGCTTGCCAGGGGTGACCGGGGAGCTGTTTTTT
CDR3: CASSLPGVTGELFF

J: TRBJ2-1
size: -
V: TRBV29-1
D: TRBD2
length: 14
DNA: TGCAGCGTTGAAACAGCGGGAGAGGCGGGTGAGCAGTTCTTC
CDR3: CSVETAGEAGEQFF

J: TRBJ2-2
size: -
V: TRBV10-3
D: -
length: 11
DNA: TGTGCCATCAGCGCCACCGGGGAGCTGTTTTTT
CDR3: CAISATGELFF

J: TRBJ1-3
size: few
V: TRBV29-1
D: -
length: 14
DNA: TGCAGCGTTGACCCCGACAGGACTGGAAACACCATATATTTT
CDR3: CSVDPDRTGNTIYF

J: TRBJ2-3
size: few
V: TRBV12-3/TRBV12-4
D: -
length: 14
DNA: TGTGCCAGCAGTTTGATGGAGGGAACAGATACGCAGTATTTT
CDR3: CASSLMEGTDTQYF